This T cell receptor (beta chain) appears in the sequencing data of a study of kidney transplant recipient with SARS-CoV-2 infection (dated by TCRdb to the early 2020s). TCRdb shows the sequencer as Illumina MiSeq. The peripheral T cell repertoire was profiled for human TCRbeta genes. Under the source paper's analysis protocol: To account for variability over time, differences in clonotype abundance were tested using beta-binomial modelling. Expanded clonotypes were screened against the ImmuneCODE reference database of SARS-CoV-2-associated TCRs and were mapped to viral genome regions. Additional analyses of the repertoire looked at TRBV gene usage, CDR3 length, CDR3 amino acid overlap between time points, clonotype abundance distributions and Jaccard similarity. TCRdb reanalyzed the raw reads on its own, using fastp at Q25 for trimming and MiXCR for clone calling, and kept in-frame beta chains. CDR3 protein sequences are deduplicated, and each keeps its most common genes and DNA. The V and J calls were determined by TCRdb, not by the authors. Within this sample are about 240,000 distinct CDR3 sequences, with more than 25% of them counted one time only. 6% to 8.5% of the sample goes to the ten largest clones.

The sample's time point label, in plain terms: pre-pandemic baseline sample and day 111 after first positive SARS-CoV-2 test. Counted from cysteine to phenylalanine, this CDR3 has 14 amino acids. Left in the record is the CDR3 DNA by itself, 42 bases read in frame from the first base. Via the germline V gene (reference sequence), CDR1 is DFQATT and CDR2 SNEGSKA. V loses 6 bases of germline sequence and J loses 3 bases, and the interval between the two ends is 14 bases. This clonotype was found many times. Its binding antigen is unknown. It has no much larger one-base neighbor in the sample; base qualities were not kept.

The chain was built from TRBV20-1 and TRBJ1-4; the D gene is perhaps TRBD1, on 6 matching bases. This material consisted of a blood sample, taken at baseline and between days 110 and 120 from a kidney transplant recipient. The source is a young adult male patient who had COVID-19 and was a kidney transplant recipient. After a transplant, certain T cells may trace back to the graft donor. The DNA sequence is given as TGCAGTGCGCCTAAACAGGGACCTAATGAAAAACTGTTTTTT. This gives the protein CSAPKQGPNEKLFF.